Given below is one T cell receptor beta chain in context. Its matching antigen is unknown. The data originate from a study of blood T cells in healthy people across ages. Whole-study findings and limits: CMV infection status of these donors was not known. Age showed a roughly linear inverse relationship with TCR beta diversity per million T cells.

It was with a sample-barcoded 5' primer and a J-beta primer mix that a second PCR of roughly 7 to 11 cycles was run. TCRdb fed the 5' RACE reads into MiXCR, producing one record per CDR3 protein. The sample consists of 1 million or so distinct CDR3 sequences, almost 25% of them appearing once. Looked up from germline, CDR1 is SEHNR and CDR2 is FQNEAQ (reference sequence). CDR3 size: 8 residues. The data were also submitted as part of a second study, on T cells of mothers and their children. That paper adds: In cDNA synthesis, all of the extracted RNA was used at 1.5 ug per 15 ul.

The origin of this receptor is a girl aged 2-10 years in good health. The sample was blood. The chain couples TRBV7-9 to TRBJ2-1; D remains ambiguous. CDR3 sequence (DNA): TGTGGTATGGGTGAGCAGTTCTTC. Translation: CGMGEQFF.